The clone carrying this TCR beta chain was picked up a small number of times. Its antigen is unknown. The junction had 8 bases not matched to a gene; V was cut back by 4 bases and J by 5 bases. Germline CDR1 SGHRS, CDR2 YFSETQ. CDR3 size: 14 residues. The sample originates from a study of T cell repertoires in cytomegalovirus infection. A single record per CDR3 protein comes from TCRdb applying MiXCR to the reads. The sample holds some 300,000 distinct CDR3 sequences; approximately 10% are singletons and the top ten take approximately 2.3%. Findings and limits, study-wide: HLA-C-restricted CMV clonotypes gave the most frequent clonotype in two of eight donors.

The source is a human donor in good health (CMV status not recorded). Some clones in this sample may be carry-over from other donors' samples. The sample taken for sequencing was PBMCs. This rearrangement joins TRBV5-1 to TRBJ2-5, with TRBD1 identical over 7 bases. For the CDR3, the DNA is TGCGCCAGCAGCCAAGGCGACAGGGAGGAGACCCAGTACTTC. It translates to CASSQGDREETQYF.